The present T cell receptor (beta chain) was sequenced within a study of cytomegalovirus exposure and HLA in healthy donors (dated by TCRdb to about 2017). In terms of the full investigation: According to an earlier analysis of around 600 of the donors, 150 million to 200 million T cells yielded 117 million unique TCR beta sequences and about 300 Gb of sequence data. An early release that covered around 590 HLA-typed donors contained approximately 300 gigabases of sequencing data and about 84 million unique TCR sequences. Of the roughly 400 genotyped donors, roughly 85% fell in the genetic ancestry cluster associated with self-reported Caucasian donors. The aim of the study was to test whether cataloging public T cell receptors could identify signatures of past pathogen exposure. The study profiled the T cell repertoires of approximately 700 subjects by immunosequencing and related them to cytomegalovirus serostatus. A separate validation cohort of roughly 130 different subjects was used in addition to the roughly 620-subject first cohort. To predict cytomegalovirus infection status, the study brought together high-throughput TCR immunosequencing, statistical association of individual TCRs with disease status, and machine learning. To study patterns of TCR occurrence, a later analysis re-analyzed previously published TCR beta repertoires from 650 to 750 donors and added high-resolution HLA genotyping. Rather than drawing on any new phenotypic data, the later analysis identified candidate immune exposures from TCR beta sequences and the way those sequences occurred across donors. An earlier analysis of around 580 of the donors used high-throughput TCR beta sequencing to judge whether each TCR beta V gene segment behaved as functional or pseudogenic. Alongside the repertoire data, information on donor age, sex, ethnicity and CMV serostatus was compiled. A later genetic analysis used genome-wide SNP genotypes for 398 of the 666 donors, treating that subset as a discovery cohort. All discovery cohort repertoires had been generated on a single sequencing platform. Class I and class II HLA loci were covered by the typing at four-digit resolution. The number of donors typed differed by locus, with roughly 620-630 for A, B, C, DRB1 and DQB1, roughly 520 for DQA1, approximately 580 for DPA1, and some 440 for DPB1. Five DR-DQ haplotypes were treated as single units for association and clustering because of strong linkage in the cohort. Among 398 genotyped donors of the cohort, an average of about 220,000 unique TCR beta nucleotide sequences was sequenced per donor, of which about 18% were non-productive.

Libraries were made using the immunoSEQ multiplex PCR assay. A mixture of 60 forward primers for TCR Vbeta segments and 13 reverse primers for TCR Jbeta segments was used in the multiplex PCR. The CDR3 region of rearranged TCR beta genes was amplified from genomic DNA by a multiplex PCR assay. Amplified TCR beta libraries were sequenced as 87-base-pair reads on the Illumina HiSeq System. Regarding the original processing steps: A later analysis counted some 80 million unique TCR beta chains across the approximately 700 repertoires, and approximately 11 million of these chains were shared by at least two donors. To remove PCR and sequencing errors, raw reads were error-corrected and collapsed into unique sequences using a nearest-neighbor algorithm that merged closely related sequences. V, D and J gene segments were assigned by aligning CDR3 sequences to IMGT reference sequences. For a sequence to be retained, a match of at least six nucleotides was required to both a V gene segment and a J gene segment. A rearrangement counted as productive if the CDR3 had no stop codons and remained in frame with V and J, and every other rearrangement counted as non-productive. CDR3 was defined by IMGT convention, running from the second conserved V-encoded cysteine to the conserved J-encoded phenylalanine. The earlier analysis of 500 to 750 of the donors excluded any sequence lacking an unambiguous match to a single V gene segment. In an earlier analysis of more than 500 of the donors, a V segment was called functional when productive rearrangements were above 56.7%, and segregating when the standard deviation between donors exceeded 5%. A statistical classification framework was developed to diagnose cytomegalovirus status using the catalog of TCR beta chain sequences. In a later analysis, V and J genes were assigned by comparing TCR nucleotide sequences against IMGT/GENE-DB human TR gene sequences. In a later analysis, CDR3 sequences and most-parsimonious VDJ recombination scenarios were assigned using the TCRdist pipeline. In a later analysis, each TCR beta chain was defined by its CDR3 amino acid sequence together with its V-gene family, and reads lacking a unique V-gene family were excluded. A later analysis removed 550 to 700 highly shared, low-generation-probability nucleotide sequences to deal with suspected cross-contamination and a sequencing artifact. For each public chain, a later analysis derived a clonal expansion index from normalized ranks of inferred template counts within each repertoire. In a later analysis, generation probabilities were computed with a VDJ recombination model fitted to out-of-frame rearrangements, and the resulting probabilities were checked against IGoR. In a later analysis, TCR-TCR, TCR-HLA and TCR-CMV co-occurrence was scored with hypergeometric tests, and a repertoire-size bias correction was applied to TCR pairs. To estimate false discovery rates, a later analysis permuted the HLA or CMV assignments 20 times. In a later analysis, co-occurring TCRs were grouped with DBSCAN, and TCRdist sequence similarity was added when clustering was performed within HLA-allele-positive subsets. For co-occurrence clustering, repertoires with fewer than 30,000 or more than 120,000 public chains were excluded, along with several repertoires with anomalous nucleotide sharing. As stored in TCRdb, this immuneACCESS dataset retains in-frame rearrangements with V and J assigned. A fraction of the clones does not appear; measured against another copy, unresolved V genes explain less than half of the discrepancy, and the remainder lacks a known reason. The DNA was the basis for D and trimming; V, J and clone size are from that table. This sample gives 150,000 to 200,000 clones in total; approximately 78% of them show up just once. The leading ten clones occupy about 0.98% of the sample.

As regards this clone: The specificity of this receptor is unknown. Nothing much larger sits one base from this clone, and base qualities are not available.

In total, 630 or so healthy bone marrow donors made up the cohort. At the time of sampling, every cohort member was nominally healthy, though immune exposures that went unrecorded were likely present. The donor was CMV seropositive and belonged to the group of 250 to 300 seropositive cohort members. Every donor gave a peripheral blood sample, and the peripheral blood mononuclear cells from that sample were used for TCR beta sequencing. The Qiagen DNeasy Blood Extraction Kit was used to extract genomic DNA from the blood cell samples. Between the V and J ends, shortened by 2 bases and 6 bases respectively, the junction contains 10 bases. Including cysteine and phenylalanine, the CDR3 has 13 amino acids. The sequence is cut down to CDR3 DNA, 39 bases in frame from base 1. Based on the germline V gene, the CDR1 and CDR2 sequences are SGHVS and FQNEAQ. Findings and caveats that apply to the study as a whole: In a later genetic analysis, a missense DCLRE1C variant was associated with V-gene and J-gene trimming of TCR beta chains, and the association was replicated in an independent cohort. The study listed 150 to 200 TCR beta chains as associated with cytomegalovirus. A later analysis found that TCR association rates varied across HLA loci, with DRB1 alleles showing the most associated TCRs and HLA-C alleles the fewest. The cohort was sequenced for TCR beta chains only, and without alpha or paired-chain data the features that could be detected were limited. Because counts were too low, roughly 17 rarely observed V segments, including chromosome 9 orphons, were left out of the earlier analysis of 587 of the donors. In a later genetic analysis, fewer N-insertions in productive TCRs were reported among donors in an Asian-associated ancestry cluster than the roughly 700-donor mean. Across donors, most TCR sequences were observed very rarely, whereas some public TCRs were present in many individuals. In both the original and validation cohorts, the classifier was reported to diagnose cytomegalovirus status with high specificity and sensitivity. The 87-base-pair reads could not distinguish some IMGT-functional V segments, including TRBV6-2 and TRBV6-3, so those segments were excluded. According to a later analysis, most CMV-associated TCR beta chains appeared to be HLA-restricted, and the HLA associations seemed to be driven largely by CMV exposure. In a later analysis, 16,951 TCR beta sequences were associated with specific HLA alleles at a false discovery rate of 0.05. A later analysis found that HLA-associated TCR beta chains were more clonally expanded and had lower generation probabilities than equally common non-associated chains. For the cohort, immune exposure information was limited to CMV serostatus. Sequencing depth was assumed to be roughly uniform across donors in the presence/absence analyses, though that assumption may not hold. Because HLA typing was unavailable for some donors at each locus, only the typed subset was used in association tests. Linkage disequilibrium might explain the correlated functional status among segregating V segments, but an unknown experimental factor could not be excluded. The authors suggested that the approach could potentially be extended to other disease states and immunological phenotypes. A cluster of highly shared sequence variants was judged likely to represent a technical artifact of the sequencing pipeline. A further reported finding was that TCR beta sequences accurately predicted the HLA-A and HLA-B alleles for most subjects in the first cohort. In an earlier analysis of roughly 500 of the donors, most TCR beta V segments appeared in productive rearrangements about 87% or about 30% of the time, broadly matching IMGT annotations. In vitro tests confirmed that a few of the cytomegalovirus-associated TCR beta chains recognize cytomegalovirus antigens. According to a later analysis, parvovirus B19, influenza, CMV and Epstein-Barr virus appeared linked to several top co-occurrence clusters. Assigning TCR associations to individual alleles was difficult when HLA alleles, especially DR and DQ, strongly co-occurred.

What was sequenced was PBMCs. This chain joins TRBV7-8 to TRBJ1-2, with TRBD1 tentatively as D gene (6 bases match). The clonotype originates from a girl aged 2 to 9 in good health and CMV-seropositive. In nucleotides, the sequence is TGTGCCAGCAGCTTACAGGGGCGCGATGGCTACACCTTC. Its protein is CASSLQGRDGYTF.